This T cell receptor (beta chain) was sequenced during a study of T cell repertoires in cytomegalovirus infection. The wider study: Through public TCR beta signatures, both CMV infection and matching HLA type were indicated.

Whole-study findings and limits: CMV-specific HLA-C-restricted TCR beta clonotypes dominated the ex vivo response.

TCRdb re-derived calls from the reads in MiXCR, one entry per CDR3 protein. This repertoire shows about 770,000 distinct CDR3 sequences, just under 30% found once; its top ten account for less than 15%. The V and J ends lost 4 bases and 0 bases, in that order; junction bases with no gene match: 5. Germline V gene sequence: CDR1 SGHVS, CDR2 FQNEAQ. The CDR3 length is 16 residues. Points on this clonotype: Its cognate antigen is unknown.

The material was cultured CD8+ T cells from PBMCs, obtained from culture after CMV antigen stimulation. The chain couples TRBV7-8 to TRBJ2-1, with 8 nucleotides matching TRBD2. The TCR originated in a human donor in good health (CMV status not recorded). Some clones in this sample may be carry-over from other donors' samples. The CDR3 DNA sequence: TGTGCCAGCAGCTCCTTTAGCGGGGTCTCCTACAATGAGCAGTTCTTC. Translated, it gives CASSSFSGVSYNEQFF.